Following are 5 T cell receptor beta chains from one sample sequenced in a study of T cells after somatic rescue of genetic block. Generated by immunoSEQ multiplex PCR, the TCRdb table keeps only in-frame clones and is missing some. This table holds 9,500 to 15,000 clones, roughly 73% found once. Sequencing used peripheral blood mononuclear cells (PBMCs). These receptors all stem from a boy aged 5-17 years.

J is TRBJ2-1 and V is TRBV28; D gene ambiguous. Trimming cost V 3 bases and J 6 bases, with 12 bases left between them. This CDR3 comprises 14 residues. Germline V CDR1 and CDR2: MDHEN, SYDVKM. CDR3 amino acids: CASSFTTPTNEQFF. CDR3 in DNA: TGTGCCAGCAGTTTTACAACACCCACCAATGAGCAGTTCTTC.

This clone was observed a handful of times. V gene TRBV29-1 combines with J gene TRBJ1-4; D is unclear. CDR3 size: 14 residues. Germline V gene lookup returns CDR1 SQVTM and CDR2 ANQGSEA. Between the trimmed V and J ends, which lost 7 bases and 4 bases, there was a span of 16 bases. The CDR3 DNA sequence: TGCAGCGCTTTAATCCCGCAGGATAATGAAAAACTGTTTTTT. Amino acids: CSALIPQDNEKLFF.

The J gene is TRBJ1-5, the V gene TRBV23-1; TRBD1 matches at 10 bases. TRBV23-1 is filed as an ORF, its function uncertain. Germline trimming cut 2 bases from V and 0 bases from J; bases unmatched to any gene: 4. The CDR3 is 17 amino acids. The chain's CDR3 is CASSQRTGGGSNQPQHF. The CDR3 coding sequence is TGCGCCAGCAGTCAAAGGACAGGGGGGGGTAGCAATCAGCCCCAGCATTTT.

The gene calls are TRBV15 and TRBJ2-5; perhaps D is TRBD1 or TRBD2 (6 bases each). The J call may not be correct, given that the DNA end is closer to TRBJ2-7. This CDR3 region has 16 residues. The germline gives CDR1 LNHNV, CDR2 YYDKDF (reference sequence). CDR3 loop: CATSRDRTRGVYEQYF. The CDR3 DNA reads TGTGCCACCAGCAGAGATCGTACGAGGGGGGTATACGAGCAGTACTTC.

In this sample, this clone turned up a few times. V is TRBV6-5 and J is TRBJ2-2; D call uncertain. The CDR3 is made up of 13 amino acids. The germline gives CDR1 MNHEY, CDR2 SVGAGI. Between the trimmed V and J ends, which lost 0 bases and 4 bases, there was a span of 3 bases. The CDR3 region is CASSYSSTGELFF. The CDR3 DNA follows: TGTGCCAGCAGTTACTCGTCCACCGGGGAGCTGTTTTTT.